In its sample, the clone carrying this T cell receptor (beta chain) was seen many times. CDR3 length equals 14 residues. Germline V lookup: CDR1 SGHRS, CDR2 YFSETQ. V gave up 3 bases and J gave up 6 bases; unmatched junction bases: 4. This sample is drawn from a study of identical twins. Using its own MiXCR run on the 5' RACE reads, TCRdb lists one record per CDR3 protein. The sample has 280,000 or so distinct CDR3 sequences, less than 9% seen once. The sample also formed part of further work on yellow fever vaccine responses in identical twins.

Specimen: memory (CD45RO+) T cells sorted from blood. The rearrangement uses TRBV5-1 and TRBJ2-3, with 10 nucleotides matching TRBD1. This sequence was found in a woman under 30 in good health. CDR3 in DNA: TGCGCCAGCAGCTCCGGACAGGGGGAGGATACGCAGTATTTT. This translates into CASSSGQGEDTQYF.